This T cell receptor (beta chain) was identified during a study of PD-1 blockade in classical Hodgkin lymphoma. Sequencing was performed with immunoSEQ multiplex PCR; in TCRdb, only in-frame clones are kept and a portion is missing. The sample lists tens of thousands of clones; about 63% were seen once. This clone came up once. Its antigen is not identified. Notes on the study in general: Baseline diversity resembling that of newly diagnosed patients was seen in complete responders. At baseline, newly diagnosed patients reportedly showed less TCR diversity than healthy donors. While CD8+ TCR diversity did not rise significantly by C4D1, CD4+ TCR diversity did.

Exposure to brentuximab vedotin varied, and each patient had relapsed following autologous stem cell transplantation. Germline values: CDR1 MGHDK, CDR2 SYGVNS. The ends lost 3 bases at V and 3 bases at J; junction bases unmatched: 5. This CDR3 is built from 15 residues. The TCR sequence derives from a human donor with classical Hodgkin lymphoma. The V and J genes are TRBV25-1 and TRBJ2-7, with 10 bases aligning to TRBD1. This specimen was peripheral blood mononuclear cells (PBMCs), taken at baseline. CDR3 in DNA: TGTGCCAGCAGTGATGTTGGACAGGGGGTCTACGAGCAGTACTTC. It is translated as CASSDVGQGVYEQYF.